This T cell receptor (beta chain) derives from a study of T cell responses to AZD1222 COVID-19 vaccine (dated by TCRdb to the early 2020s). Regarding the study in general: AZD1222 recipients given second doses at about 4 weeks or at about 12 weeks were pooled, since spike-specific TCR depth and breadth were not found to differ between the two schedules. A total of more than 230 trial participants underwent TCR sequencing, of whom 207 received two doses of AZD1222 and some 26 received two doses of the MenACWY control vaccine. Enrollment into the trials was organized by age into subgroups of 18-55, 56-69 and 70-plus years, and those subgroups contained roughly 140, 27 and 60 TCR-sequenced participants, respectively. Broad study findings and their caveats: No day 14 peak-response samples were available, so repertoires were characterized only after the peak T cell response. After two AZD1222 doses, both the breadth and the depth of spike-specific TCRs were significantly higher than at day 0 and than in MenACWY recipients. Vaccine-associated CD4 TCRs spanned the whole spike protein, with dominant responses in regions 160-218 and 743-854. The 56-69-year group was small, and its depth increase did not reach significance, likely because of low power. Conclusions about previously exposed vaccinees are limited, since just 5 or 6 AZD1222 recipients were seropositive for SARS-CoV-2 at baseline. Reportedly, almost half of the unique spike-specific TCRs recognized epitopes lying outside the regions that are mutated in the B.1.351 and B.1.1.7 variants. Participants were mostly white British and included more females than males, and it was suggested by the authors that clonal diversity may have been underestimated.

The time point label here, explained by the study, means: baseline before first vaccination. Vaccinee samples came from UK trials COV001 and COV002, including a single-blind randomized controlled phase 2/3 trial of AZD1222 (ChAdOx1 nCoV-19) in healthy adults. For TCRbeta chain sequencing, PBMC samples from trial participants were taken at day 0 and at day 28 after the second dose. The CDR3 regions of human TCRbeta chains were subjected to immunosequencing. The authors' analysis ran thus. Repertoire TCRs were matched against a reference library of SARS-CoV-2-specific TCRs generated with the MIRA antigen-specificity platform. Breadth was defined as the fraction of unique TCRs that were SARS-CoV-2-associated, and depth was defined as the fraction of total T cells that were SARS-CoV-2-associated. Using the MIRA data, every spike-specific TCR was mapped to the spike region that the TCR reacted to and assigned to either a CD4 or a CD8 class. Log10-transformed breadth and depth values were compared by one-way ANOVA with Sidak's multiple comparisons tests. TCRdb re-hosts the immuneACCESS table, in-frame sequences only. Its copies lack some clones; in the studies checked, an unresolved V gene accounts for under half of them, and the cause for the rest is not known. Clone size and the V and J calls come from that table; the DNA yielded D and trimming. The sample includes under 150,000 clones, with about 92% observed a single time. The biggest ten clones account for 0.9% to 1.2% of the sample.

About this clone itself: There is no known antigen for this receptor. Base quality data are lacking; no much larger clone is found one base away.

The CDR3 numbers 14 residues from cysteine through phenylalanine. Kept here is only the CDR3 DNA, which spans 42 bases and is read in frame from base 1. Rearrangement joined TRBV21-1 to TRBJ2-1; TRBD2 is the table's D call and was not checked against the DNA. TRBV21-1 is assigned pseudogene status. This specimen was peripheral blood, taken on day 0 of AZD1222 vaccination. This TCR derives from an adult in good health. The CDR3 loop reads CASTQSREAAEQFF. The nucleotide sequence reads TGTGCCAGCACCCAAAGTCGGGAAGCGGCGGAGCAGTTCTTC.